Below, 28 T cell receptor beta chains from the same sample are listed, as sequenced in a study of control samples from healthy donors and cancer patients. Generated by immunoSEQ multiplex PCR, the TCRdb table keeps only in-frame clones and is missing some. This table holds 150,000 or so clones, approximately 90% found once. Sequences were obtained from blood. These receptors originate from a man under 40 in good health.

The chain couples TRBV5-1 to TRBJ2-5; D unclear. Germline V gives CDR1 SGHRS, CDR2 YFSETQ. Trimming removed 4 bases from V and 5 bases from J, with 9 bases in between. This CDR3 has 12 residues. CDR3 in amino acids: CASSPEGETQYF. The CDR3 DNA reads as TGCGCCAGCAGCCCGGAAGGGGAGACCCAGTACTTC.

V is TRBV10-3 and J is TRBJ2-5; D perhaps matches TRBD1 (6 bases). V was clipped by 6 bases and J by 3 bases, with 17 bases between them. From germline, CDR1 is ENHRY and CDR2 SYGVKD. The CDR3 extends over 15 amino acids. The CDR3 here is CAISLLRTEKETQYF. CDR3 nucleotide sequence: TGTGCCATCAGCCTCCTTAGGACAGAGAAAGAGACCCAGTACTTC.

V gene TRBV3-1 (or the pseudogene TRBV3-2) combines with J gene TRBJ2-7; 9 bases align to TRBD1. Germline lookup yields CDR1 LGHDT and CDR2 YNNKEL (reference sequence). The ends lost 7 bases at V and 4 bases at J; junction bases unmatched: 5. CDR3 size: 13 residues. CDR3 sequence reads: CASIGTGQYEQYF. DNA for the CDR3: TGTGCCAGCATCGGGACAGGGCAATACGAGCAGTACTTC.

The rearrangement joins TRBV28 to TRBJ1-5, with TRBD1 identical over 8 bases. Trimming removed 6 bases from V and 7 bases from J; junction bases left unmatched: 2. The CDR3 covers 12 residues. CDR1 is MDHEN and CDR2 is SYDVKM in the germline V gene. This chain's CDR3 is CASRRQGQPQHF. The CDR3 DNA reads as TGTGCCAGCAGGCGACAGGGGCAGCCCCAGCATTTT.

This chain uses TRBV2 with TRBJ2-2; no clear D gene. Trimming pared 5 bases from V and 4 bases from J, leaving 17 bases between. Germline lookup yields CDR1 SNHLY and CDR2 FYNNEI. The CDR3 sequence is 16 residues long. CDR3 loop: CASSPDMPTSTGELFF. CDR3 nucleotides: TGTGCCAGCAGTCCCGATATGCCTACCAGCACCGGGGAGCTGTTTTTT.

This chain uses TRBV7-8 with TRBJ2-1; D not resolved. This CDR3 has 16 amino acids. V gave up 1 base and J gave up 7 bases, with 17 bases separating them. Germline CDR1 SGHVS, CDR2 FQNEAQ. CDR3 amino acids: CASSLVGNALANEQFF. CDR3 nucleotides: TGTGCCAGCAGCTTAGTCGGAAATGCTCTTGCGAATGAGCAGTTCTTC.

This chain joins TRBV28 and TRBJ2-2, with 8 positions matching TRBD1. Germline V gene data show CDR1 as MDHEN and CDR2 as SYDVKM. V lost 6 bases and J lost 6; bases outside the gene matches: 3. CDR3 size: 13 residues. CDR3 protein: CASRQGAAGELFF. The CDR3 coding sequence is TGTGCCAGCAGGCAGGGGGCGGCCGGGGAGCTGTTTTTT.

The chain combines TRBV7-2 with TRBJ2-7, with 8 bases fitting TRBD2. V shed 5 bases, J shed 3 bases, and the junction held 6 bases outside the gene matches. Germline V CDR1 and CDR2: SGHTA, FQGNSA. This CDR3 is 14 amino acids long. The CDR3 DNA sequence: TGTGCCAGCAGCCCACTAGCGGCAAGCTACGAGCAGTACTTC. Protein sequence: CASSPLAASYEQYF.

This clone was found once. The V gene is TRBV19, the J gene TRBJ2-1; D may be TRBD1 (5 bases). Germline V CDR1 and CDR2: LNHDA, SQIVND (reference sequence). There are 15 residues in the CDR3. V gave up 3 bases and J gave up 9 bases, with 18 bases separating them. The CDR3 protein is CASSIPGHNRFEQFF. As DNA, the CDR3 is TGTGCCAGTAGTATCCCCGGACATAACCGCTTTGAGCAGTTCTTC.

The chain carries TRBV7-9 and TRBJ2-3; the D is unclear. Germline values: CDR1 SEHNR, CDR2 FQNEAQ (reference sequence). The CDR3 totals 15 residues. V gave up 2 bases and J gave up 1 base, with 10 bases separating them. The DNA of the CDR3 is TGTGCCAGCAGCTTAACACTTTCTGGCACAGATACGCAGTATTTT. Translating it yields CASSLTLSGTDTQYF.

The CDR3 nucleotides read TGTGCCAGCAGACTTCCCGGGTCGGTCGAGCAGTACTTC. Translation: CASRLPGSVEQYF. This chain uses TRBV6-5 with TRBJ2-7; D unresolved. Looked up from germline, CDR1 is MNHEY and CDR2 is SVGAGI. The germline V and J ends were trimmed by 6 bases and 6 bases, with 15 bases remaining between them. The CDR3 runs to 13 residues.

Written as DNA, the CDR3 is TGTGCCAGCAGCGTTGGGGGGGGGAATCAGCCCCAGCATTTT. Protein product: CASSVGGGNQPQHF. The rearrangement uses TRBV9 and TRBJ1-5; D possibly corresponds to TRBD1 (5 bases). The CDR3 totals 14 residues. The V and J ends lost 2 bases and 4 bases respectively, with 10 bases between them. CDR1 and CDR2 from the germline V gene are SGDLS and YYNGEE.

For the CDR3, the DNA is TGCGCCAGCAGACCGCGCAGGAGGGATCCAGAGACCCAGTACTTC. It encodes CASRPRRRDPETQYF. The chain has TRBV23-1 and TRBJ2-5, with D possibly TRBD2 on 6 matching bases. TRBV23-1 is an ORF for which the function is uncertain. Trimming cost V 6 bases and J 4 bases, with 18 bases left between them. This CDR3 is built from 15 residues.

The chain combines TRBV6-1 with TRBJ2-7, with unresolved D. The CDR3 is 13 residues long. CDR1 and CDR2 (germline): MNHNS, SASEGT. V dropped 3 bases and J dropped 2 bases, with 8 bases sitting between them. The CDR3 region is CASSESLPYEQYF. The CDR3 DNA reads as TGTGCCAGCAGTGAGTCACTCCCCTACGAGCAGTACTTC.

This chain joins TRBV6-5 and TRBJ1-5; D perhaps matches TRBD1 (5 bases). The CDR3 is 13 residues long. CDR1 is MNHEY, CDR2 SVGAGI, per germline. Trimming cost V 7 bases and J 2 bases, with 9 bases left between them. CDR3 sequence (DNA): TGTGCCAGCACGGGGGGGGGCAATCAGCCCCAGCATTTT. It codes for CASTGGGNQPQHF.

The chain uses TRBV7-3 and TRBJ2-7; 7 bases fit TRBD1. J was trimmed by 7 bases and V by 1 base; bases with no gene match: 16. The germline CDR1 and CDR2 sequences are SGHTA and FQGTGA. The CDR3 is 17 amino acids. DNA for the CDR3: TGTGCCAGCAGCTTAAGCGCGTTGGCCAGGGGGAAGTGGGAGCAGTACTTC. Residues: CASSLSALARGKWEQYF.

The chain recombines TRBV9 with TRBJ2-2; D unclear. Trimming left V 0 bases short and J 4 bases short, with 10 bases between. Germline V lookup: CDR1 SGDLS, CDR2 YYNGEE. The CDR3 runs to 15 residues. The CDR3: CASSVEWVATGELFF. The CDR3 DNA sequence: TGTGCCAGCAGCGTAGAGTGGGTAGCCACCGGGGAGCTGTTTTTT.

This sequence joins TRBV5-1 and TRBJ2-2; TRBD2 matches at 9 bases. The CDR3 extends over 15 amino acids. From germline, CDR1 is SGHRS and CDR2 YFSETQ. V lost 2 bases to trimming and J lost 3 bases; unmatched junction nucleotides: 2. CDR3 sequence (DNA): TGCGCCAGCAGCTTCGCGGGAGGGGACACCGGGGAGCTGTTTTTT. It codes for CASSFAGGDTGELFF.

This clone was detected once. This chain uses TRBV19 with TRBJ2-5; possible D gene TRBD1, 5 bases. The CDR3 has 14 residues. The V gene's germline CDR1 is LNHDA and CDR2 SQIVND (reference sequence). The ends were cut back, 6 bases at V and 4 bases at J, with 15 bases in the middle. DNA for the CDR3: TGTGCCAGTAGCAATGGGCAGGGTCGAGAGACCCAGTACTTC. Protein product: CASSNGQGRETQYF.

The chain uses TRBV4-1 and TRBJ2-1; D uncertain. Germline assignment: CDR1 MGHRA and CDR2 YSYEKL. CDR3 size: 17 residues. The V end lost 1 base, the J end lost 2 bases, and 15 bases lay between the germline ends. The CDR3 sequence: CASSQVDMGFPYNEQFF. The CDR3 DNA reads TGCGCCAGCAGCCAAGTCGACATGGGGTTCCCCTACAATGAGCAGTTCTTC.

The chain couples TRBV5-1 to TRBJ1-1; D gene ambiguous. CDR3 length equals 15 residues. V was trimmed by 0 bases and J by 4 bases, leaving 13 bases between them. The germline CDR1 and CDR2 sequences are SGHRS and YFSETQ. Here the CDR3 reads CASSLEVSLGTEAFF. The CDR3 coding sequence is TGCGCCAGCAGCTTGGAGGTCAGCCTGGGCACTGAAGCTTTCTTT.

The rearrangement joins TRBV7-2 to TRBJ2-1, with TRBD2 matching 12 bases. CDR1 is SGHTA and CDR2 is FQGNSA in the germline V gene. The J segment lost 7 bases and the V segment lost 2 bases, leaving 9 bases of the junction unmatched. The CDR3 runs to 17 residues. CDR3 nucleotides: TGTGCCAGCAGCTTAACGCTAGCGGGAGGGCTGACGAATGAGCAGTTCTTC. As protein: CASSLTLAGGLTNEQFF.

This chain uses TRBV7-9 with TRBJ1-1, with unresolved D. CDR1 and CDR2 (germline): SEHNR, FQNEAQ (reference sequence). The CDR3 length is 14 residues. V lost 1 base and J 6 bases, leaving 12 bases between the germline ends. CDR3 amino acids: CASSLGPIGAEAFF. CDR3 sequence (DNA): TGTGCCAGCAGCTTAGGACCGATCGGAGCTGAAGCTTTCTTT.

The gene calls are TRBV7-9 and TRBJ1-5; D gene unclear. Trimming removed 5 bases at V and 6 bases at J, with 11 bases between. CDR1 SEHNR and CDR2 FQNEAQ come from the germline V gene (reference sequence). This CDR3 has 13 amino acids. The CDR3 loop reads CASSPDGIQPQHF. Written as DNA, the CDR3 is TGTGCCAGCAGCCCGGACGGAATTCAGCCCCAGCATTTT.

The rearrangement links TRBV19 to TRBJ2-3; D unclear. The CDR3 is made up of 14 amino acids. Germline V gene lookup returns CDR1 LNHDA and CDR2 SQIVND (reference sequence). V lost 3 bases, J lost 5 bases, and 12 bases lay in between. CDR3 residues: CASSIFPRLDTQYF. CDR3 nucleotides: TGTGCCAGTAGTATCTTCCCTAGGTTAGATACGCAGTATTTT.

The V and J genes are TRBV1 and TRBJ2-3; TRBD2 reflects the table's D call only, with no check against the DNA. TRBV1 is labeled a pseudogene. The CDR3 runs 16 residues. CDR3: CTSSPRGRGNTDTQYF. The CDR3 nucleotides are TGCACCAGCAGCCCTCGTGGGAGGGGGAACACAGATACGCAGTATTTT.

The rearrangement uses TRBV6-4 and TRBJ2-1; D not certain. The CDR3 spans 13 residues. From germline, CDR1 is MRHNA and CDR2 SNTAGT. V was cut by 2 bases and J by 7 bases, with 9 bases left in between. This CDR3 reads CASSDKVGNEQFF. CDR3 sequence (DNA): TGTGCCAGCAGTGACAAAGTGGGGAATGAGCAGTTCTTC.

The rearrangement links TRBV9 to TRBJ2-2; the match to TRBD1 covers 9 bases. After removal of 3 bases from V and 2 bases from J, the junction contained 5 bases not matched to a gene. Germline CDR1 reads SGDLS; CDR2 reads YYNGEE. The CDR3 consists of 16 residues. The CDR3 region is CASSEMDRGNTGELFF. The DNA for the CDR3 is TGTGCCAGCAGCGAGATGGACAGGGGTAACACCGGGGAGCTGTTTTTT.